This TCR beta chain was profiled in a study of blood T cell repertoires in COVID-19. Across the study: Collection of acute and convalescent COVID-19 samples took place in the United States, Italy and Spain. From T cells, B-cell-depleted T cells, or PBMCs came the material, which was cDNA or gDNA.

Original processing notes: Reference gene primer amplification in the assay estimated nucleated cell counts. The table came from immunoSEQ multiplex PCR; TCRdb's copy has only in-frame clones and leaves some out. The DNA was the basis for D and trimming; V, J and clone size are from that table. This sample has around 200,000 clones, with approximately 90% found just once. The V gene's germline CDR1 is MNHEY and CDR2 SVGEGT. The length of the CDR3 is 14 residues. Between the trimmed V and J ends, which lost 0 bases and 4 bases, there was a span of 10 bases. Material for sequencing was peripheral blood. The V gene is TRBV6-2 or TRBV6-3, the J gene TRBJ2-7, with D possibly matching TRBD2 (5 bases). This clonotype originated in a woman older than 75 in a cohort sampled during active or convalescent COVID-19. The CDR3 sequence is CASSYSLTTYEQYF. In DNA, the CDR3 is TGTGCCAGCAGTTACTCGCTGACTACTTACGAGCAGTACTTC.